Described below is a single T cell receptor beta chain sequence and its context. This entry belongs to a study of CD8 T cells in Susac syndrome. About the study: About 6 sequenced Susac syndrome patients had clinically active disease, while eight were in remission. The Susac syndrome patients were therapy-naive, on corticosteroids, or on intravenous immunoglobulin alone at blood draw.

Roughly 0.45 to 1 ug RNA was reverse transcribed with random hexamers. Each CDR3 protein is one row after TCRdb ran MiXCR on the immunoSEQ multiplex PCR reads. The table shows approximately 210,000 distinct CDR3 sequences, with approximately 94% occurring only once. J lost 4 bases, V lost 7 bases, and 9 bases had no gene match. Germline-derived CDR1 and CDR2 are SQVTM and ANQGSEA. The CDR3 is 13 amino acids. The sequence came from a human donor with Susac syndrome. The chain uses TRBV29-1 and TRBJ1-1; 7 bases fit TRBD1. Material: CD4+ T cells from PBMCs. The CDR3 coding sequence is TGCAGCGCCGGACAGGTTCCGACCACTGAAGCTTTCTTT. This sequence encodes CSAGQVPTTEAFF.